What follows are 17 T cell receptor beta chains derived from one specimen sequenced in a study of blood T cell repertoires in COVID-19 (TCRdb year 2020). The protocol used for the library was the immunoSEQ multiplex PCR assay. The table was pulled from immuneACCESS by TCRdb, which kept in-frame rearrangements only. Such tables lose some clones; where checked, under half of the loss comes from unresolved V genes, and the rest has no known cause. For this sample the table gives fewer than 60,000 clones, of which 84% were detected only once. 8.8% of the sample goes to the ten largest clones. Sequencing used peripheral blood. These receptors came from a man aged 60 to 75 with acute or convalescent COVID-19.

J is TRBJ2-6 and V is TRBV12-5; D gene ambiguous. The V end lost 4 bases, the J end lost 1 base, and 5 bases lay between the germline ends. The CDR3 spans 14 residues. Germline V CDR1 and CDR2: LGHNT, FRNRAP. The CDR3 reads CASGSNSGANVLTF. The DNA of the CDR3 is TGTGCTAGTGGTTCTAATTCTGGGGCCAACGTCCTGACTTTC.

The rearrangement joins TRBV7-2 to TRBJ1-3, with a tentative D call TRBD1 (6 bases). Germline V gives CDR1 SGHTA, CDR2 FQGNSA. CDR3 length: 14 residues. Trimming took off 7 bases at V and 4 bases at J, with 14 bases between the two ends. The CDR3 nucleotides read TGTGCCAGCACCCAAGGACAGTACGGAAACACCATATATTTT. Its protein product is CASTQGQYGNTIYF.

As DNA, the CDR3 is TGTGCCAGCAGTCCGCTGGGGGGGAGCTCCTACAATGAGCAGTTCTTC. The encoded protein is CASSPLGGSSYNEQFF. This chain connects TRBV27 to TRBJ2-1, with 7 bases identical to TRBD2. This CDR3 has 16 residues. V was pared by 5 bases and J by 0 bases, with 7 bases of the junction left unmatched. Germline V gene data show CDR1 as MNHEY and CDR2 as SMNVEV (reference sequence).

The CDR3: CASSFYGFSNNSPLHF. CDR3 bases: TGTGCCAGCAGCTTTTACGGGTTTTCAAATAATTCACCCCTCCACTTT. This chain links TRBV7-9 with TRBJ1-6; D remains ambiguous. Between the trimmed V and J ends, which lost 3 bases and 5 bases, there was a span of 14 bases. CDR3 size: 16 residues. The germline V gene encodes CDR1 SEHNR and CDR2 FQNEAQ (reference sequence).

The genes are TRBV6-4 and TRBJ1-5; TRBD1 aligns across 9 bases. V shed 4 bases, J shed 6 bases, and the junction held 4 bases outside the gene matches. The CDR3 has 14 amino acids. Germline CDR1 and CDR2: MRHNA and SNTAGT. In nucleotides, the CDR3 is TGTGCCAGCAGTGGGAGACAGGGGGGTCAGCCCCAGCATTTT. It yields the protein CASSGRQGGQPQHF.

The CDR3 region is CATSDYRGKVDEQFF. For the CDR3, the DNA is TGTGCCACCAGTGATTACAGGGGAAAGGTGGATGAGCAGTTCTTC. The V and J genes are TRBV24-1 and TRBJ2-1; 7 bases align to TRBD1. The V segment lost 2 bases and the J segment 8 bases; nucleotides outside the gene matches: 8. This CDR3 region has 15 residues. Germline V CDR1 and CDR2: KGHDR, SFDVKD.

The chain joins TRBV30 to TRBJ2-1; no reliable D call. CDR1 and CDR2 from the germline V gene are GTSNPN and SVGIG (reference sequence). V lost 0 bases, J lost 4 bases, and 13 bases lay in between. The CDR3 is 15 residues long. The chain's CDR3 is CAWSVERVSYNEQFF. The CDR3 DNA is TGTGCCTGGAGTGTAGAAAGAGTCTCATACAATGAGCAGTTCTTC.

This clone was picked up a small number of times. This chain links TRBV5-4 with TRBJ1-1; perhaps TRBD1 as D (5 bases). Germline CDR1 is SGHNT and CDR2 is YYREEE (reference sequence). Deletions cut 0 bases from V and 5 bases from J, with 8 bases between. The CDR3 runs to 13 residues. CDR3 bases: TGTGCCAGCAGCTTGGGGGGGGAAACTGAAGCTTTCTTT. It codes for CASSLGGETEAFF.

The chain combines TRBV5-5 with TRBJ1-4; 11 bases map to TRBD1. CDR3 size: 15 residues. CDR1 SGHKS and CDR2 YYEKEE come from the germline V gene (reference sequence). V lost 1 base and J lost 7; bases outside the gene matches: 3. The CDR3 sequence is CASSLTGTGGEKLFF. CDR3 bases: TGTGCCAGCAGCTTGACCGGGACAGGGGGTGAAAAACTGTTTTTT.

The rearrangement joins TRBV6-5 to TRBJ1-3; a possible D gene is TRBD1 (6 bases). The CDR3 has 13 amino acids. Germline V gene sequence: CDR1 MNHEY, CDR2 SVGAGI. V gave up 6 bases and J gave up 4 bases, with 10 bases separating them. CDR3 loop: CASRPTGGNTIYF. As DNA, the CDR3 is TGTGCCAGCAGGCCCACAGGGGGAAACACCATATATTTT.

This chain uses TRBV5-4 with TRBJ2-5; a possible D gene is TRBD1 (6 bases). This CDR3 is 15 amino acids long. Germline CDR1 is SGHNT and CDR2 is YYREEE (reference sequence). V dropped 0 bases and J dropped 3 bases, with 12 bases sitting between them. The CDR3 loop is CASSLGLGAEETQYF. CDR3 coding DNA: TGTGCCAGCAGCTTGGGACTGGGGGCTGAAGAGACCCAGTACTTC. Variable domain in full (rest from reference TRBV5-4 and TRBJ2-5): ETGVTQSPTHLIKTRGQQVTLRCSSQSGHNTVSWYQQALGQGPQFIFQYYREEENGRGNFPPRFSGLQFPNYSSELNVNALELDDSALYLCASSLGLGAEETQYFGPGTRLLVL.

The V gene is TRBV7-2, the J gene TRBJ2-3, with 11 bases aligning to TRBD2. Germline CDR1 SGHTA, CDR2 FQGNSA. Losses at the gene ends were 4 bases for V and 2 bases for J; bases not matched to a gene: 8. CDR3 length: 17 amino acids. Written as DNA, the CDR3 is TGTGCCAGCAGCTCCCGTACTAGCGGGAGCTTCACAGATACGCAGTATTTT. Its translation is CASSSRTSGSFTDTQYF. The complete variable domain, with remaining parts taken from reference TRBV7-2 and TRBJ2-3, reads GAGVSQSPSNKVTEKGKDVELRCDPISGHTALYWYRQSLGQGLEFLIYFQGNSAPDKSGLPSDRFSAERTGGSVSTLTIQRTQQEDSAVYLCASSSRTSGSFTDTQYFGPGTRLTVL.

The chain has TRBV6-2 or TRBV6-3 and TRBJ2-7; 9 bases agree with TRBD2. This CDR3 has 14 residues. After removal of 5 bases from V and 2 bases from J, the junction contained 4 bases not matched to a gene. Per germline, CDR1 MNHEY and CDR2 SVGEGT. CDR3 DNA sequence: TGTGCCAGCAGTCGTAGCGGGAGCACCTACGAGCAGTACTTC. It yields the protein CASSRSGSTYEQYF.

Written as DNA, the CDR3 is TGTGCCAGCAGCTTCTCTCTGGCGAGGATTTCTGGGGCCAACGTCCTGACTTTC. This codes for CASSFSLARISGANVLTF. V is TRBV7-2 and J is TRBJ2-6; no clear D. CDR3 size: 18 residues. Trimming pared 3 bases from V and 1 base from J, leaving 16 bases between. Germline CDR1 is SGHTA and CDR2 is FQGNSA.

The V and J genes are TRBV3-1 (or the pseudogene TRBV3-2) and TRBJ2-7, with D possibly TRBD1 on 6 matching bases. V was clipped by 4 bases and J by 6 bases, with 19 bases between them. The CDR3 runs 15 residues. CDR1 and CDR2 from the germline V gene are LGHDT and YNNKEL (reference sequence). This chain's CDR3 is CASSLQDSRRSEQYF. As DNA, the CDR3 is TGTGCCAGCAGCCTGCAGGACAGTAGGCGATCCGAGCAGTACTTC.

This clone was detected a few times. The CDR3 sequence: CASSVGYDGELFF. CDR3 nucleotides: TGTGCCAGCAGCGTAGGCTACGACGGGGAGCTGTTTTTT. The chain joins TRBV9 to TRBJ2-2; D is uncertain. Germline CDR1 reads SGDLS; CDR2 reads YYNGEE. There are 13 residues in the CDR3. Trimming took off 0 bases at V and 7 bases at J, with 7 bases between the two ends.

CDR3 sequence: CSVEYIGTGSYNEQFF. CDR3 nucleotides: TGCAGCGTTGAATATATTGGGACAGGCTCCTACAATGAGCAGTTCTTC. The genes are TRBV29-1 and TRBJ2-1; 8 bases are shared with TRBD1. V was pared by 2 bases and J by 0 bases, with 6 bases of the junction left unmatched. The CDR3 is 16 amino acids. Looked up from germline, CDR1 is SQVTM and CDR2 is ANQGSEA.